The source of this T cell receptor beta chain is a study of blood T cell repertoires in COVID-19. Study-level background: Some COVID-19 samples were acute and others convalescent; all came from the United States, Italy and Spain. T cells, B-cell-depleted T cells, or PBMCs supplied cDNA or gDNA.

There are 15 residues in the CDR3. Germline V gene lookup returns CDR1 SGHTS and CDR2 YDEGEE. Trimming shortened V by 2 bases and J by 1 base, and 10 bases separated the two germline ends. The authors' processing: Amplification of reference gene primers was used by the study to estimate nucleated cell counts. Assay used: immunoSEQ multiplex PCR; TCRdb lists only in-frame clones, some missing. D and trimming were read from the DNA, whereas the V and J calls and clone size are those reported in that table. Of 110,000 to 150,000 clones listed, 88% were seen once; the top ten hold approximately 10%. V gene TRBV5-8 combines with J gene TRBJ1-5; TRBD1 is a possible D gene (5 bases). Sample: peripheral blood. The TCR originated in a man between 45 and 60 years old with active or convalescent COVID-19. The DNA for the CDR3 is TGTGCCAGCAGCTTTCAGGGTTTCAGCAATCAGCCCCAGCATTTT. Translation: CASSFQGFSNQPQHF.